Below, 10 T cell receptor beta chains from the same sample are listed, as sequenced in a study of read filtering for tumor transcriptome and immune sequencing. The library was built from 400 ng RNA with molecular barcoded adaptors for alpha/delta and beta/gamma chains. TCRdb itself ran the reads through MiXCR, one entry per CDR3 protein. The table has 20,000 to 30,000 distinct CDR3 sequences, roughly 20% seen once; the top ten hold around a sixth. The specimen was a population of CD138-negative cells sorted from bone marrow. Every receptor here comes from a donor at least 40 years old with multiple myeloma.

On this clonotype itself: Mismatch with germline at one junction end may stem from a read error. The J gene is TRBJ1-1, the V gene TRBV7-2; D is perhaps TRBD1 (5 bases). The CDR3 contains 13 residues. Germline lookup yields CDR1 SGHTA and CDR2 FQGNSA. The CDR3 reads CASSQDADTAAFF. Written as DNA, the CDR3 is TGTGCCAGCAGCCAGGACGCGGACACTGCAGCTTTCTTT.

At least ten counts were recorded for this clonotype. The chain joins TRBV20-1 to TRBJ2-1, with 12 bases matching TRBD2. Germline assignment: CDR1 DFQATT and CDR2 SNEGSKA (reference sequence). V shed 5 bases, J shed 10 bases, and the junction held 18 bases outside the gene matches. The CDR3 loop spans 17 amino acids. The CDR3 sequence: CSAPGLLTSGSLWEQFF. CDR3 DNA sequence: TGCAGTGCTCCCGGACTCCTGACTAGCGGGAGTCTGTGGGAGCAGTTCTTC.

The sample holds many counts of this clonotype. This chain joins TRBV7-3 and TRBJ2-1; D uncertain. V was clipped by 2 bases and J by 4 bases, with 9 bases between them. Germline CDR1 reads SGHTA; CDR2 reads FQGTGA. This CDR3 contains 14 residues. The CDR3 nucleotides read TGTGCCAGCAGCTTAGTTCGTACTTACAATGAGCAGTTCTTC. This translates into CASSLVRTYNEQFF.

This clonotype occurred many times. The V call is TRBV20-1, the J call TRBJ2-1; 9 nucleotides line up with TRBD2. The CDR3 length is 14 residues. Germline loops: CDR1 DFQATT, CDR2 SNEGSKA (reference sequence). The ends lost 3 bases at V and 7 bases at J; junction bases unmatched: 7. CDR3 DNA: TGCAGTGCTAGGATTAGCGGGAGCAAGAATGAGCAGTTCTTC. Translating it yields CSARISGSKNEQFF.

This clonotype was recorded at least ten times. The chain employs TRBV20-1 and TRBJ2-3; no definite D call. CDR1 is DFQATT and CDR2 is SNEGSKA in the germline V gene (reference sequence). V was clipped by 7 bases and J by 2 bases, with 10 bases between them. The CDR3 has 12 amino acids. The DNA for the CDR3 is TGCAGTGTCCTAGGAATCACAGATACGCAGTATTTT. It is translated as CSVLGITDTQYF.

About this clonotype: This likely stems from a read error, as it lies one base from a far larger clone. The rearrangement joins TRBV10-1 to TRBJ2-7; TRBD2 agrees at 8 bases. Near its end, the DNA agrees better with TRBJ2-3, so the J call may be wrong. Germline CDR1 WNHNN, CDR2 SYGVQD (reference sequence). This CDR3 has 15 residues. This chain's CDR3 is CASSELAGMSSMQYF. DNA of the CDR3: TGCGCCAGCAGTGAGTTAGCGGGAATGTCTAGTATGCAGTATTTT.

This clonotype was detected ten times or more. V usage is TRBV20-1 and J usage is TRBJ2-7; D might be TRBD1 or TRBD2, each matching 5 bases. Trimming pared 6 bases from V and 5 bases from J, leaving 11 bases between. The V gene's germline CDR1 is DFQATT and CDR2 SNEGSKA (reference sequence). The CDR3 covers 11 residues. As DNA, the CDR3 is TGCAGTGCCTCTAGGGGAGACGAGCAGTACTTC. It translates to CSASRGDEQYF.

This clonotype was recorded many times. The chain couples TRBV27 to TRBJ2-5; D not resolved. Germline CDR1 and CDR2: MNHEY and SMNVEV (reference sequence). Trimming removed 5 bases at V and 0 bases at J, with 10 bases between. This CDR3 is 14 amino acids long. CDR3 in amino acids: CASSPSRNQETQYF. In DNA, the CDR3 is TGTGCCAGCAGTCCGTCTAGGAACCAAGAGACCCAGTACTTC.

Many counts were recorded for this clonotype. The chain has TRBV13 and TRBJ2-7, with D hard to call. CDR1 and CDR2 from the germline V gene are PRHDT and FYEKMQ (reference sequence). V lost 0 bases and J 0 bases, leaving 6 bases between the germline ends. The CDR3 totals 14 residues. CDR3 amino acids: CASSLGPSSYEQYF. The CDR3 DNA reads TGTGCCAGCAGCTTAGGCCCTAGCTCCTACGAGCAGTACTTC.

This clonotype showed up just a few times. The V call is TRBV18, the J call TRBJ2-7; the match to TRBD1 covers 10 bases. The CDR3 length is 14 residues. Germline V lookup: CDR1 KGHSH, CDR2 LQKENI. V dropped 5 bases and J dropped 3; count of bases not matched to a gene: 4. CDR3 sequence: CASSTGTGVYEQYF. The CDR3 nucleotides are TGTGCCAGCTCAACCGGGACAGGGGTCTACGAGCAGTACTTC.